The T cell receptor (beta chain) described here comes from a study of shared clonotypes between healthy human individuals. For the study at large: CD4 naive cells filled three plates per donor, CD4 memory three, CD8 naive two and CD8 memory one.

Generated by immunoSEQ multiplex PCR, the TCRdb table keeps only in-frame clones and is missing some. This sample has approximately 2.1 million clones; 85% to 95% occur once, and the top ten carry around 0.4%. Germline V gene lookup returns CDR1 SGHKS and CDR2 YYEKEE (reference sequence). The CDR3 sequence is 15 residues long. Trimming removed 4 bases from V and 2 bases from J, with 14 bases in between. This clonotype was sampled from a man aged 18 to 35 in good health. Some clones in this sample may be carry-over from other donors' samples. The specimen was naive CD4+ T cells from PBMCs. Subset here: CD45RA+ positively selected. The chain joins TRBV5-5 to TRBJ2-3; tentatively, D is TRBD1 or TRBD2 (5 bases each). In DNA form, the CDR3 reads TGTGCCAGCAGCGACCGGGGCTCAATCACAGATACGCAGTATTTT. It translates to CASSDRGSITDTQYF. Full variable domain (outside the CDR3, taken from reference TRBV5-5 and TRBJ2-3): DAGVTQSPTHLIKTRGQQVTLRCSPISGHKSVSWYQQVLGQGPQFIFQYYEKEERGRGNFPDRFSARQFPNYSSELNVNALLLGDSALYLCASSDRGSITDTQYFGPGTRLTVL.